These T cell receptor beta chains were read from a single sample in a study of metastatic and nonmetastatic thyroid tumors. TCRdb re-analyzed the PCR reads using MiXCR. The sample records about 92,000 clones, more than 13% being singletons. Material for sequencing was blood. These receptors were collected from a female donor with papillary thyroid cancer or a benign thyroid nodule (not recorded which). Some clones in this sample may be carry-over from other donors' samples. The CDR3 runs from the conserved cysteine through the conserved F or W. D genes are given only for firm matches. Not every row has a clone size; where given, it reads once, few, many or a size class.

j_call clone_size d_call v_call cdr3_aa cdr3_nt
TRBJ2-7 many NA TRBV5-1 CASSLAPGSDGEQYF TGCGCCAGCAGCTTGGCCCCAGGATCGGATGGCGAGCAGTACTTC
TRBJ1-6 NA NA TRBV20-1 CSASYRVRNSPPHF TGCAGTGCTAGTTACAGGGTGCGAAATTCACCCCCCCACTTT
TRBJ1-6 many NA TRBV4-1 CASSQVEGGGPDSPLHF TGCGCCAGCAGCCAAGTTGAGGGCGGGGGCCCGGATTCACCCCTCCACTTT
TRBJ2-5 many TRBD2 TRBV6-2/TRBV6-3 CASSSWGTSGGPKETQYF TGTGCCAGCAGTTCCTGGGGGACTAGCGGGGGGCCGAAGGAGACCCAGTACTTC
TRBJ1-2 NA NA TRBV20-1 CSALPWGVDYGYTF TGCAGTGCCTTGCCGTGGGGTGTGGACTATGGCTACACCTTC
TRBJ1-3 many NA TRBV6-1 CASSSRAINTIYF TGTGCCAGCAGTTCTAGGGCTATAAACACCATATATTTT
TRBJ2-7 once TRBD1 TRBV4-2 CASSRTGTGKSEQYF TGTGCCAGTAGCCGAACAGGGACAGGGAAATCCGAGCAGTACTTC
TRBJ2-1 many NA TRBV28 CASSWRVSMDEQFF TGTGCCAGCAGTTGGAGGGTGTCGATGGATGAGCAGTTCTTC
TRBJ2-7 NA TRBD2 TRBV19 CASSAGGPEQYF TGTGCCAGTAGCGCGGGAGGGCCCGAGCAGTACTTC
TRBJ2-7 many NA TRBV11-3 CASSFDTAGEQYF TGTGCCAGCAGCTTTGACACGGCCGGCGAGCAGTACTTC
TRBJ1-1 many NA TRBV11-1 CASSPRRGATEAFF TGTGCCAGCAGCCCGCGACGGGGGGCGACTGAAGCTTTCTTT
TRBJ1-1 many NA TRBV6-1 CASSYHGGPNTEAFF TGTGCCAGCAGCTACCACGGCGGGCCGAACACTGAAGCTTTCTTT
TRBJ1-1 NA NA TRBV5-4 CASSLRGGTEAFF TGTGCCAGCAGCTTGAGGGGTGGAACTGAAGCTTTCTTT
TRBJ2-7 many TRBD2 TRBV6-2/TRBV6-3 CASSYSQRGNEQYF TGTGCCAGCAGTTACTCGCAGCGGGGCAACGAGCAGTACTTC
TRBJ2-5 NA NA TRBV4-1 CASGQDWTNGETQYF TGCGCCAGCGGCCAAGATTGGACTAACGGGGAGACCCAGTACTTC
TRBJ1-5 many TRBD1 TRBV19 CASSRAGQGAGQPQHF TGTGCCAGTAGCAGGGCCGGACAGGGGGCAGGTCAGCCCCAGCATTTT
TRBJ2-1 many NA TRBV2 CATEPGPRYNEQFF TGTGCCACCGAACCAGGGCCGCGGTACAATGAGCAGTTCTTC
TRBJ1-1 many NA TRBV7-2 CASSLETNTEAFF TGTGCCAGCAGCTTAGAGACGAACACTGAAGCTTTCTTT
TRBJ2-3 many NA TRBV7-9 CASSLRPDTQYF TGTGCCAGCAGCTTAAGACCGGATACGCAGTATTTT
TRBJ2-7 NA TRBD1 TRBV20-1 CSAGEGQGLRMQYF TGCAGTGCTGGAGAAGGACAGGGCTTGAGGATGCAGTACTTC
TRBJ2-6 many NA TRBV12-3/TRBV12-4 CASRITGSGASVLTF TGTGCCAGCAGGATAACAGGCTCTGGGGCCAGCGTCCTGACTTTC
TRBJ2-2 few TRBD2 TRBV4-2 CASSQRLAGNTGELLF TGTGCCAGCAGCCAACGACTAGCCGGGAACACCGGGGAGCTGCTTTTT
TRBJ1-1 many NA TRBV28 CASSQPLDRNTEAFF TGTGCCAGCAGCCAACCCCTCGACAGGAACACTGAAGCTTTCTTT
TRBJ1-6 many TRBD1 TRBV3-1 CASSQGLGTGHSPLHF TGTGCCAGCAGCCAAGGGTTGGGGACAGGGCATTCGCCCCTCCACTTT
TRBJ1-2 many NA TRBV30 CAWNLRQNNNYGYTF TGTGCCTGGAACCTACGACAAAATAATAACTATGGCTACACCTTC
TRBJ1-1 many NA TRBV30 CAWGQHRNTEAFF TGTGCCTGGGGACAGCACCGGAACACTGAAGCTTTCTTT
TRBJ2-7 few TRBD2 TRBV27 CASKGLAAYEQYF TGTGCCAGCAAGGGACTAGCGGCCTACGAGCAGTACTTC
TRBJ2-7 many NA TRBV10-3 CAISEGIREQYF TGTGCCATCAGCGAGGGGATAAGGGAGCAGTACTTC
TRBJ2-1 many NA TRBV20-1 CSARQGSVGNEQFF TGCAGTGCTAGACAGGGATCAGTGGGCAATGAGCAGTTCTTC
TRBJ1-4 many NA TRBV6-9 CASSSLTGGQEKLFF TGTGCCAGCAGTTCCTTAACGGGGGGGCAGGAAAAACTGTTTTTT
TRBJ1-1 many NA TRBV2 CASSIQGGRTEAFF TGTGCCAGCAGTATCCAAGGGGGACGCACTGAAGCTTTCTTT
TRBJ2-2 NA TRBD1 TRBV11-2 CASSLVTSTGRCTGELFF TGTGCCAGCAGCTTGGTGACCTCGACAGGGCGTTGTACCGGTGAGCTGTTTTTT
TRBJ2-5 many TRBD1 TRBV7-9 CASSPEGTGGKTQYF TGTGCCAGCAGCCCCGAAGGGACAGGGGGCAAGACCCAGTACTTC